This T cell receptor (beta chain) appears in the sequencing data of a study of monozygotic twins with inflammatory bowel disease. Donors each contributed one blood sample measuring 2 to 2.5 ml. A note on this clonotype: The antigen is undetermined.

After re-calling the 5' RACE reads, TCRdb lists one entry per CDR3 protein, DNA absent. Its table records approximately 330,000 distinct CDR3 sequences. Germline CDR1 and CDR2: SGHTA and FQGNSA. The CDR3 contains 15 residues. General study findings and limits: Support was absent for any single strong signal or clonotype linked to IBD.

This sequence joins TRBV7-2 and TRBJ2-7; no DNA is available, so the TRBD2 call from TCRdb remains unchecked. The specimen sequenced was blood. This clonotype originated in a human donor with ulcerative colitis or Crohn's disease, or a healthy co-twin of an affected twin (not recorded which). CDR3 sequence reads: CASSLEAGRTYEQYF.